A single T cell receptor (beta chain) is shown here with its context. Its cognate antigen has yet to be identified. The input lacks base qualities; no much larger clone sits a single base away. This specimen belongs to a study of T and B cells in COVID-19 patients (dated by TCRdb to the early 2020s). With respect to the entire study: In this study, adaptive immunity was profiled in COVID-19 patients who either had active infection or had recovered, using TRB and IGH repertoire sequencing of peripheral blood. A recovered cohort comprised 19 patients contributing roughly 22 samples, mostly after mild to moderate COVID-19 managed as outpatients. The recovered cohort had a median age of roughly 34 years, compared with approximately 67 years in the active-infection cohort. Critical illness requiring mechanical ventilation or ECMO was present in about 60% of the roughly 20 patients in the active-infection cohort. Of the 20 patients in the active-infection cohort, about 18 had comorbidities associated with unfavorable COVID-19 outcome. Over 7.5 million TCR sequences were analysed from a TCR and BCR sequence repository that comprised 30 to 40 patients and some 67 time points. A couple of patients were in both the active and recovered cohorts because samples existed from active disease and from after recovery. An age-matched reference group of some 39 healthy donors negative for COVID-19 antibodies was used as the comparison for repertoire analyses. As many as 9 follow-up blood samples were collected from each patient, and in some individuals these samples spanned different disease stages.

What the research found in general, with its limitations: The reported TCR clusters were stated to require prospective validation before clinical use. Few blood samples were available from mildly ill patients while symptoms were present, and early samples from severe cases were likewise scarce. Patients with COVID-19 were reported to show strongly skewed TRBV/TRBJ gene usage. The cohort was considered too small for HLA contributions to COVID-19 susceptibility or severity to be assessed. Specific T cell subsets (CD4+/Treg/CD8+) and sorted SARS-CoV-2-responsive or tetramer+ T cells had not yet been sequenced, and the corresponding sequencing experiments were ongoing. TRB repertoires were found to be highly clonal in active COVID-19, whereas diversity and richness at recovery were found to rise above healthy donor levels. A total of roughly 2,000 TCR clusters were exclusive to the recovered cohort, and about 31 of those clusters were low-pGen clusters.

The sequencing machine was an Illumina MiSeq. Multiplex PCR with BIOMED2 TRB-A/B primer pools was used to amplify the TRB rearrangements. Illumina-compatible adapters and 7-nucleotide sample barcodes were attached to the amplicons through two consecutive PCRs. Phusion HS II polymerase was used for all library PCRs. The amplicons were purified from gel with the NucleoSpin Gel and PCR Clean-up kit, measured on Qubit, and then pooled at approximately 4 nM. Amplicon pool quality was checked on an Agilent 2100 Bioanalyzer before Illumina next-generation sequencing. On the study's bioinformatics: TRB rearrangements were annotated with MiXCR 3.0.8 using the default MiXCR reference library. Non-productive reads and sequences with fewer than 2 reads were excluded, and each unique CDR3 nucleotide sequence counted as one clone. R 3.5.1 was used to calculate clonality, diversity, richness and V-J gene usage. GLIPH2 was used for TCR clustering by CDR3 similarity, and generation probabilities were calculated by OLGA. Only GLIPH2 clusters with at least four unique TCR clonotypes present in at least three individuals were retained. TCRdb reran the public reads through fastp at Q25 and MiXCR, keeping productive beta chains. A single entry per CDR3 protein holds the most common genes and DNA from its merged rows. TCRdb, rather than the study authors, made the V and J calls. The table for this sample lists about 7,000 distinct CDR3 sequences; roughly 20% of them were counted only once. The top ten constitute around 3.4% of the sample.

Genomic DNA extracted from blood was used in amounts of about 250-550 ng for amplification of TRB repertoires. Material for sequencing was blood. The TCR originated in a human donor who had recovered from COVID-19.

The CDR3 region reads CASSLLTSGTEAFF. The DNA sequence follows: TGCGCCAGCAGCTTGCTCACCAGTGGCACTGAAGCTTTCTTT. The chain employs TRBV5-1 and TRBJ1-1, with no confidently assigned D gene. Including cysteine and phenylalanine, the CDR3 has 14 amino acids. Only the CDR3 DNA stays, 42 bases, in frame from base 1. Sequences SGHRS (CDR1) and YFSETQ (CDR2) are obtained from the germline V gene. V drops 1 base and J drops 4 bases, leaving 11 bases in between.